Below are 24 T cell receptor beta chains sequenced from a single sample in a study of T-cell reconstitution after alpha-beta-depleted transplantation in children listed by TCRdb under 2016. Library generation was performed with PCR. Reads for this sample came from an Illumina HiSeq 2500. TCR library preparation used molecular barcoding, with unique molecular identifiers applied to normalize quantification of the TCRbeta repertoire. In-frame beta chains were kept once TCRdb had trimmed the public reads at Q25 with fastp and called clones with MiXCR. Each entry is one CDR3 protein sequence, shown with its most common DNA and genes. The sample data list roughly 670,000 distinct CDR3 sequences, and around 13% of these were observed just once. The ten largest clones add up to around 0.76% of the sample. This sample's treatment or condition label indicates: allogeneic hematopoietic cell transplantation with graft depleted of TCRalphabeta T cells and CD19 B cells.

Source: PBMCs, taken before TCRalphabeta/CD19-depleted stem cell transplant. Every receptor here comes from a girl aged 2 to 10 with congenital amegakaryocytic thrombocytopenia, due to receive a stem cell transplant.

The sample holds many counts of this clonotype. This chain links TRBV29-1 with TRBJ2-7, with 7 bases identical to TRBD1. CDR3 length: 13 residues. The junction had 1 base not matched to a gene; V was cut back by 1 base and J by 1 base. Germline CDR1 is SQVTM and CDR2 is ANQGSEA. This chain's CDR3 is CSVEVQGSYEQYF. The CDR3 nucleotides read TGCAGCGTTGAAGTACAGGGGTCCTACGAGCAGTACTTC.

This clonotype has a count of ten or more. The gene calls are TRBV11-2 and TRBJ2-7; weak D call: TRBD2 (5 bases). Germline loops: CDR1 SGHAT, CDR2 FQNNGV. The CDR3 runs to 12 residues. The ends were cut back, 8 bases at V and 4 bases at J, with 12 bases in the middle. CDR3 in amino acids: CASGPGVYEQYF. The CDR3 coding sequence is TGTGCCAGCGGCCCCGGGGTTTACGAGCAGTACTTC. Supplemented by reference TRBV11-2 and TRBJ2-7, the full variable domain reads EAGVAQSPRYKIIEKRQSVAFWCNPISGHATLYWYQQILGQGPKLLIQFQNNGVVDDSQLPKDRFSAERLKGVDSTLKIQPAKLEDSAVYLCASGPGVYEQYFGPGTRLTVT.

At least ten counts were recorded for this clonotype. The chain has TRBV3-1 and TRBJ2-2; no clear D gene. Germline V CDR1 and CDR2: LGHDT, YNNKEL (reference sequence). Trimming took 1 base from V and 6 from J, leaving 6 bases between them. The CDR3 sequence is 13 residues long. CDR3 nucleotides: TGTGCCAGCAGCCAAGTGGTCGCCGGGGAGCTGTTTTTT. Its translation: CASSQVVAGELFF.

This clonotype was counted many times. The chain carries TRBV7-9 and TRBJ2-7, with TRBD1 identical over 7 bases. Germline V CDR1 and CDR2: SEHNR, FQNEAQ (reference sequence). V lost 6 bases and J lost 3; bases outside the gene matches: 5. The CDR3 totals 13 residues. This CDR3 is CASSLQGVYEQYF. As DNA, the CDR3 is TGTGCCAGCAGTCTTCAGGGGGTCTACGAGCAGTACTTC.

This chain joins TRBV5-1 and TRBJ2-3; the match to TRBD2 covers 12 bases. With 0 bases clipped from V and 7 bases from J, the junction kept 9 bases outside the gene matches. The CDR3 loop spans 17 amino acids. Per the germline V gene, CDR1 is SGHRS and CDR2 is YFSETQ. The DNA for the CDR3 is TGCGCCAGCAGCTTGGAAGCTAGCGGGAGGGTCGCGAATACGCAGTATTTT. Protein product: CASSLEASGRVANTQYF. Supplemented by reference TRBV5-1 and TRBJ2-3, the full variable domain reads KAGVTQTPRYLIKTRGQQVTLSCSPISGHRSVSWYQQTPGQGLQFLFEYFSETQRNKGNFPGRFSGRQFSNSRSEMNVSTLELGDSALYLCASSLEASGRVANTQYFGPGTRLTVL.

As for this clonotype: Germline and junction disagree at one end, which may indicate a read error. The V gene is TRBV20-1, the J gene TRBJ2-7, with 7 nucleotides matching TRBD2. Germline values: CDR1 DFQATT, CDR2 SNEGSKA (reference sequence). The CDR3 extends over 19 amino acids. The CDR3 is CCAREQRRASGTFSYEQYF. The CDR3 nucleotides read TGCTGTGCTAGAGAACAGCGGAGGGCGAGCGGGACTTTCTCCTACGAGCAGTACTTC.

The chain carries TRBV5-6 and TRBJ2-5, with 9 bases aligning to TRBD1. The junction had 9 bases not matched to a gene; V was cut back by 4 bases and J by 2 bases. CDR3 size: 16 residues. CDR1 is SGHDT, CDR2 YYEEEE, per germline. The CDR3 DNA is TGTGCCAGCAGCATCTCCGGGACAGGGTCACAAGAGACCCAGTACTTC. Amino acids: CASSISGTGSQETQYF.

This clonotype has only a few counts. The V gene is TRBV5-1, the J gene TRBJ2-1; no definite D call. This CDR3 has 14 residues. Per germline, CDR1 SGHRS and CDR2 YFSETQ. Deletions cut 0 bases from V and 9 bases from J, with 13 bases between. CDR3 DNA sequence: TGCGCCAGCAGCTTGGGGGCGGTTATCAGTGAGCAGTTCTTC. Encoded protein: CASSLGAVISEQFF.

CDR3 sequence (DNA): TGTGCCAGCCGATCCGTCGAGGTTGGTTCACCCCTCCACTTT. It encodes CASRSVEVGSPLHF. The gene calls are TRBV27 and TRBJ1-6; D gene unclear. Germline V gene data show CDR1 as MNHEY and CDR2 as SMNVEV (reference sequence). The V and J ends lost 8 bases and 9 bases respectively, with 17 bases between them. The length of the CDR3 is 14 residues.

This clonotype was seen a few times. CDR3 in DNA: TGCAGTGCTAGATCTCAGGGGGGAGAAGCTTTCTTT. Its translation is CSARSQGGEAFF. The chain combines TRBV20-1 with TRBJ1-1; 7 bases fit TRBD1. V shed 2 bases and J 8 bases; nucleotides not matched to a gene: 5. CDR1 is DFQATT and CDR2 is SNEGSKA in the germline V gene (reference sequence). CDR3 length equals 12 residues.

This clonotype was seen ten or more times. The V gene is TRBV6-5, the J gene TRBJ2-3; possibly TRBD1 for D (5 bases). V lost 7 bases and J 6 bases, leaving 8 bases between the germline ends. There are 11 residues in the CDR3. In germline, CDR1 is MNHEY, CDR2 SVGAGI. CDR3 bases: TGTGCCAGCATCAAGGGGGATACGCAGTATTTT. Residues: CASIKGDTQYF.

This clonotype was observed a few times. Here the CDR3 DNA reads TGCAGTGCTAGTATATTAGGGAGTCAGCCCCAGCATTTT. Translated, it gives CSASILGSQPQHF. This chain links TRBV20-1 with TRBJ1-5; no clear D. From germline, CDR1 is DFQATT and CDR2 SNEGSKA (reference sequence). This CDR3 has 13 residues. V lost 3 bases and J lost 6, with 12 bases in between.

This clonotype was recorded many times. This rearrangement joins TRBV7-8 to TRBJ2-3, with D perhaps TRBD2 (6 bases). CDR1 SGHVS and CDR2 FQNEAQ come from the germline V gene. This CDR3 is 16 amino acids long. The V gene lost 0 bases and the J gene lost 3 bases, with 13 bases spanning the gap. The CDR3 bases are TGTGCCAGCAGCTTAGCGTACGGGAGTACGACAGATACGCAGTATTTT. This translates into CASSLAYGSTTDTQYF.

This clonotype was observed at least ten times. This chain joins TRBV19 and TRBJ2-1; TRBD1 aligns across 11 bases. The germline V gene encodes CDR1 LNHDA and CDR2 SQIVND (reference sequence). There are 14 residues in the CDR3. V lost 7 bases, J lost 6 bases, and 5 bases stayed unmatched. This CDR3 reads CASNTGQGVNEQFF. In DNA form, the CDR3 reads TGTGCCAGTAACACGGGACAGGGGGTCAATGAGCAGTTCTTC.

This clonotype was counted ten times or more. V and J are TRBV25-1 and TRBJ2-3; D possibly corresponds to TRBD2 (6 bases). V was cut by 6 bases and J by 6 bases, with 13 bases left in between. The CDR3 covers 13 residues. Per the germline V gene, CDR1 is MGHDK and CDR2 is SYGVNS. CDR3: CASRGGLTDTQYF. The CDR3 DNA reads TGTGCCAGCAGGGGGGGTCTTACGGATACGCAGTATTTT.

The sample holds many counts of this clonotype. V usage is TRBV12-3 or TRBV12-4 and J usage is TRBJ2-3; tentative D call: TRBD1 (6 bases). The CDR3 totals 17 residues. With 5 bases removed from V and 0 bases from J, the gap between germline ends came to 18 bases. The CDR3 reads CASSARWGQDSTDTQYF. The CDR3 region has the DNA TGTGCCAGCAGTGCTCGTTGGGGGCAGGATAGCACAGATACGCAGTATTTT.

This clonotype was counted a few times. V usage is TRBV28 and J usage is TRBJ2-7, with D hard to call. CDR3 length equals 15 residues. The V gene's germline CDR1 is MDHEN and CDR2 SYDVKM. V was shortened by 6 bases and J by 3 bases, with 18 bases between the two germline ends. Here the CDR3 reads CASSTDPAKLYEQYF. CDR3 bases: TGTGCCAGCAGCACGGACCCAGCTAAGCTCTACGAGCAGTACTTC.

This clonotype was recorded at least ten times. For the CDR3, the DNA is TGCGCCAGCAGCTTGGCCCCGGCCATGAACACTGAAGCTTTCTTT. Translating gives CASSLAPAMNTEAFF. The rearrangement links TRBV5-1 to TRBJ1-1; unclear D gene. Between the trimmed V and J ends, which lost 0 bases and 0 bases, there was a span of 9 bases. The CDR3 contains 15 residues. Germline V gene lookup returns CDR1 SGHRS and CDR2 YFSETQ.

V and J are TRBV7-2 and TRBJ2-5; maybe TRBD2 (5 bases). Trimming left V 6 bases short and J 5 bases short, with 22 bases between. The CDR3 is made up of 16 amino acids. The V gene's germline CDR1 is SGHTA and CDR2 FQGNSA. The CDR3: CASSLRPDFSVETQYF. In nucleotides, the CDR3 is TGTGCCAGCAGTCTTAGGCCGGACTTTAGCGTGGAGACCCAGTACTTC.

This clonotype was seen repeatedly, ten times or more. This rearrangement joins TRBV5-1 to TRBJ1-2; no definite D call. V lost 4 bases, J lost 0 bases, and 13 bases lay in between. The V gene's germline CDR1 is SGHRS and CDR2 YFSETQ. This CDR3 is built from 15 residues. The CDR3: CASSPGGVANYGYTF. The DNA for the CDR3 is TGCGCCAGCAGCCCAGGAGGTGTTGCTAACTATGGCTACACCTTC. The full variable domain, in which reference TRBV5-1 and TRBJ1-2 provide the parts outside the CDR3, is KAGVTQTPRYLIKTRGQQVTLSCSPISGHRSVSWYQQTPGQGLQFLFEYFSETQRNKGNFPGRFSGRQFSNSRSEMNVSTLELGDSALYLCASSPGGVANYGYTFGSGTRLTVV.

This clonotype appeared a few times. The genes are TRBV20-1 and TRBJ2-1; 15 positions agree with TRBD2. After removal of 6 bases from V and 9 bases from J, the junction contained 12 bases not matched to a gene. The length of the CDR3 is 16 residues. The germline V gene has CDR1 DFQATT and CDR2 SNEGSKA (reference sequence). The CDR3 loop reads CSATSGLAGGASEQFF. CDR3 nucleotides: TGCAGTGCCACATCGGGACTAGCGGGAGGAGCGAGTGAGCAGTTCTTC.

The sample holds a few counts of this clonotype. The V gene is TRBV28, the J gene TRBJ2-1, with D possibly TRBD2 on 7 matching bases. This CDR3 contains 23 residues. Germline CDR1 is MDHEN and CDR2 is SYDVKM. V was clipped by 1 base and J by 0 bases, with 31 bases between them. The DNA for the CDR3 is TGTGCCAGCAGTTTATCGGCTTCGAGGGGGTTGGCGGGCGGGAGTAGCTCCTACAATGAGCAGTTCTTC. Translation gives CASSLSASRGLAGGSSSYNEQFF.

V usage is TRBV5-1 and J usage is TRBJ2-1, with 9 bases fitting TRBD2. This CDR3 region has 19 residues. The germline V gene encodes CDR1 SGHRS and CDR2 YFSETQ. Trimming took 2 bases from V and 5 from J; bases not matched to a gene: 17. CDR3 loop: CASSFLFGSGGRADNEQFF. For the CDR3, the DNA is TGCGCCAGCAGCTTTCTTTTCGGCTCTGGCGGGAGGGCCGACAATGAGCAGTTCTTC.

This clonotype has a count of ten or more. The chain combines TRBV9 with TRBJ2-1; 11 bases match TRBD2. Germline trimming cut 4 bases from V and 7 bases from J; bases unmatched to any gene: 4. Per germline, CDR1 SGDLS and CDR2 YYNGEE. This CDR3 contains 14 residues. The CDR3 DNA follows: TGTGCCAGCAGCACGTCTAGCGGGAGGAATGAGCAGTTCTTC. It codes for CASSTSSGRNEQFF.